This entry features one TCR beta chain sequence. Seattle enrolled patients during active infection and tracked them longitudinally. This sample was included in a study of blood T cell repertoires in COVID-19. About the study: COVID-19 samples, acute and convalescent, were from the United States, Italy and Spain.

Authors' data handling: Counts of nucleated cells, estimated from reference gene primer amplification, were obtained. Libraries were prepared by immunoSEQ multiplex PCR; TCRdb keeps only in-frame clonotypes and omits some of them. V and J calls and clone size are copied from that table; D and trimming were computed from the DNA. This sample carries roughly 250,000 clones, about 80% of them seen once, and the ten largest clones take around a sixth. The CDR3 is 12 residues long. Germline V gene data show CDR1 as SQVTM and CDR2 as ANQGSEA. With 3 bases clipped from V and 12 bases from J, the junction kept 4 bases outside the gene matches.

The source of this sequence is a person between 70 and 80 years old with COVID-19, enrolled during active disease. The chain recombines TRBV29-1 with TRBJ2-1; 11 bases align to TRBD2. Sample: peripheral blood. The CDR3 DNA reads as TGCAGCGTTGATCTAGCGGGGGGAGGGCAGTTCTTC. Its protein product is CSVDLAGGGQFF.